Reported below is one TCR beta chain. This clonotype was observed many times. It has no known antigen specificity. The input lacks base qualities; no much larger clone sits a single base away. The record originates from a study of response to subunit inactivated influenza vaccine (dated by TCRdb to about 2018). Concerning the study at large: The study used deep quantitative T cell receptor repertoire profiling to track responses to a trivalent subunit inactivated influenza vaccine. On the study overall, not on this receptor specifically: The authors suggested that each seasonal influenza vaccination may recruit only a limited number of new T cells.

From its cysteine to its phenylalanine, the CDR3 spans 19 amino acids. Only CDR3 DNA remains: 57 bases, in frame from the first base. The germline V gene encodes CDR1 LGHNA and CDR2 YSLEER. V has 4 bases trimmed and J has 2 bases trimmed; junction bases matching no gene number 13. The protocol used for the library was RT-PCR. TCRdb names Illumina HiSeq 2500 as the instrument used. TCRdb reprocessing: public reads trimmed at Q25 with fastp, clones called with MiXCR, in-frame beta chains kept. Identical CDR3 protein sequences are pooled into one entry, listed with their most common genes and DNA. Counted in this sample were about 700,000 distinct CDR3 sequences; 15% to 17% of them appeared once. The top ten constitute around a tenth of the sample.

The source material was PBMCs from blood, sampled 11 to 12 days after vaccination. The rearranged segments are TRBV4-3 and TRBJ2-6; 8 central nucleotides agree with TRBD1. The TCR comes from a man in his forties or fifties who received an inactivated influenza vaccine. Donor details come from another sample of the same person, matched by shared clones. The DNA sequence reads TGCGCCAGCAGCCGAAAACTAGGACAGGGCTACCCTGGGGCCAACGTCCTGACTTTC. This yields the protein CASSRKLGQGYPGANVLTF.